Each of the 29 T cell receptor beta chains below was sequenced from the same sample in a study of technical replicates of blood from several donors. TCRdb's table, derived via immunoSEQ multiplex PCR, lists solely in-frame clones and lacks some. The data show about 94,000 clones, with 90% to 97% seen just once and 0.36% held by the top ten. Sequenced sample: T cells isolated from PBMCs. The receptors shown here come from a human donor in good health.

V usage is TRBV30 and J usage is TRBJ2-1, with 12 bases matching TRBD2. V lost 3 bases, J lost 6 bases, and 12 bases stayed unmatched. In germline, CDR1 is GTSNPN, CDR2 SVGIG (reference sequence). This CDR3 contains 17 residues. The CDR3 DNA sequence: TGTGCCTGGAGAAGGGGGACTAGCGGGCCGAGGGGCAATGAGCAGTTCTTC. As protein: CAWRRGTSGPRGNEQFF.

The CDR3 coding sequence is TGTGCCAGCAGCCTAGCGGGTACTAGCACAGATACGCAGTATTTT. Translating it yields CASSLAGTSTDTQYF. The gene calls are TRBV6-5 and TRBJ2-3; 8 nucleotides match TRBD2. The CDR3 totals 15 residues. Germline V gene lookup returns CDR1 MNHEY and CDR2 SVGAGI. Losses at the gene ends were 6 bases for V and 0 bases for J; bases not matched to a gene: 5.

J is TRBJ1-1 and V is TRBV11-2; a possible D gene is TRBD1 (5 bases). Germline loops: CDR1 SGHAT, CDR2 FQNNGV. Trimming pared 1 base from V and 4 bases from J, leaving 10 bases between. This CDR3 spans 14 amino acids. DNA of the CDR3: TGTGCCAGCAGCTTAGTCCAGGGTTCCACTGAAGCTTTCTTT. Amino acids: CASSLVQGSTEAFF.

The rearrangement uses TRBV6-1 and TRBJ2-2; 10 bases line up with TRBD1. The germline V gene encodes CDR1 MNHNS and CDR2 SASEGT. J gave up 4 bases and V 3 bases, and 8 bases lay outside the gene matches. The CDR3 extends over 17 amino acids. The CDR3 loop is CASSEVVGTGATGELFF. The CDR3 bases are TGTGCCAGCAGTGAGGTCGTAGGGACAGGGGCCACCGGGGAGCTGTTTTTT.

The chain is built from TRBV6-4 and TRBJ1-1, with D possibly being TRBD1 (6 bases). Germline V lookup: CDR1 MRHNA, CDR2 SNTAGT. Deletions cut 10 bases from V and 0 bases from J, with 12 bases between. CDR3 size: 13 residues. The CDR3 sequence is CATRQDMNTEAFF. The CDR3 bases are TGTGCCACCCGACAGGACATGAACACTGAAGCTTTCTTT.

J is TRBJ1-1 and V is TRBV10-3; maybe TRBD1 (5 bases). The CDR3 covers 13 residues. Germline V lookup: CDR1 ENHRY, CDR2 SYGVKD. V dropped 6 bases and J dropped 3 bases, with 11 bases sitting between them. The CDR3 loop is CAIRPGLHTEAFF. The CDR3 nucleotides are TGTGCCATCAGACCGGGACTACACACTGAAGCTTTCTTT.

The chain combines TRBV11-2 with TRBJ2-2; TRBD2 matches 12 bases. The CDR3 loop spans 15 amino acids. The germline gives CDR1 SGHAT, CDR2 FQNNGV. V was clipped by 4 bases and J by 6 bases; unmatched bases: 3. DNA for the CDR3: TGTGCCAGCAGCTCACTAGCGGGAGGATCCGGGGAGCTGTTTTTT. This translates into CASSSLAGGSGELFF.

The rearrangement uses TRBV9 and TRBJ2-7, with TRBD1 matching over 9 bases. CDR1 SGDLS and CDR2 YYNGEE come from the germline V gene. Germline trimming cut 4 bases from V and 4 bases from J; bases unmatched to any gene: 6. The CDR3 loop spans 14 amino acids. The DNA of the CDR3 is TGTGCCAGCAGCCGGGGGACAGGGACTTACGAGCAGTACTTC. Protein: CASSRGTGTYEQYF. The full variable domain, with the rest looked up from reference TRBV9 and TRBJ2-7, is DSGVTQTPKHLITATGQRVTLRCSPRSGDLSVYWYQQSLDQGLQFLIQYYNGEERAKGNILERFSAQQFPDLHSELNLSSLELGDSALYFCASSRGTGTYEQYFGPGTRLTVT.

About this clone: At one boundary the junction diverges from the germline segment, which might be a read error. This sequence joins TRBV6-5 and TRBJ2-7; D unclear. CDR3 length equals 16 residues. Germline CDR1 MNHEY, CDR2 SVGAGI. The CDR3 DNA follows: TGTGTCAGCAGTTACTCAATGGGCTCTCTGGTCTACGAGCAGTACTTC. Its translation is CVSSYSMGSLVYEQYF.

The chain uses TRBV9 and TRBJ2-5, with TRBD1 as a possible D gene (5 bases). Deletions cut 0 bases from V and 5 bases from J, with 11 bases between. The CDR3 runs to 14 residues. From germline, CDR1 is SGDLS and CDR2 YYNGEE. CDR3 residues: CASSVGQGWETQYF. The CDR3 DNA reads TGTGCCAGCAGCGTAGGCCAGGGTTGGGAGACCCAGTACTTC.

V gene TRBV5-4 combines with J gene TRBJ1-2; D is undetermined. The germline V gene has CDR1 SGHNT and CDR2 YYREEE (reference sequence). With 0 bases removed from V and 6 bases from J, the gap between germline ends came to 9 bases. The CDR3 covers 13 residues. DNA for the CDR3: TGTGCCAGCAGCTTGGGAGGTTCGGATGGCTACACCTTC. This encodes CASSLGGSDGYTF. The variable domain in full, completed from reference TRBV5-4 and TRBJ1-2, reads ETGVTQSPTHLIKTRGQQVTLRCSSQSGHNTVSWYQQALGQGPQFIFQYYREEENGRGNFPPRFSGLQFPNYSSELNVNALELDDSALYLCASSLGGSDGYTFGSGTRLTVV.

CDR3 residues: CASSEQGSYGYTF. DNA for the CDR3: TGTGCCAGCAGCGAACAGGGATCTTATGGCTACACCTTC. V usage is TRBV6-5 and J usage is TRBJ1-2, with D possibly TRBD1 on 6 matching bases. Per germline, CDR1 MNHEY and CDR2 SVGAGI. V shed 6 bases and J shed 5 bases, with 13 bases lying between them. The CDR3 runs 13 residues.

The chain carries TRBV25-1 and TRBJ1-1; D is uncertain. Trimming stripped 4 bases from V and 4 bases from J, with 13 bases between. Germline V gene sequence: CDR1 MGHDK, CDR2 SYGVNS. The CDR3 length is 14 residues. The CDR3: CASSGPSGSTEAFF. The CDR3 DNA is TGTGCCAGCAGTGGACCCTCGGGGAGCACTGAAGCTTTCTTT.

Remarks on this clone: Other DNA sequences in this sample translate to the same CDR3. The V and J genes are TRBV9 and TRBJ2-3; D is perhaps TRBD2 (6 bases). CDR3 length: 15 residues. The V end lost 1 base, the J end lost 0 bases, and 9 bases lay between the germline ends. Germline V gives CDR1 SGDLS, CDR2 YYNGEE. The DNA for the CDR3 is TGTGCCAGCAGCGTAACAAGCGGGAGCACAGATACGCAGTATTTT. Translation: CASSVTSGSTDTQYF.

The V and J genes are TRBV10-1 and TRBJ2-5; 7 bases are a match to TRBD2. The junction had 20 bases not matched to a gene; V was cut back by 10 bases and J by 0 bases. CDR1 is WNHNN and CDR2 is SYGVQD in the germline V gene (reference sequence). The CDR3 is made up of 18 amino acids. CDR3 region: CAIKVGEGGGVYQETQYF. For the CDR3, the DNA is TGCGCCATCAAAGTCGGGGAGGGAGGCGGTGTTTACCAAGAGACCCAGTACTTC.

This clone was seen only once. V and J are TRBV2 and TRBJ2-2, with 7 bases matching TRBD2. The V gene end was trimmed by 10 bases and the J gene end by 5 bases; junction bases not matched to a gene: 13. CDR3 length: 15 amino acids. Germline values: CDR1 SNHLY, CDR2 FYNNEI. The CDR3 loop is CATTGPGRGTGELFF. The CDR3 bases are TGTGCCACTACCGGACCGGGGCGGGGGACCGGGGAGCTGTTTTTT.

The rearrangement uses TRBV7-8 and TRBJ1-3; the D gene is possibly TRBD1 (5 bases). The V end lost 5 bases, the J end lost 0 bases, and 17 bases lay between the germline ends. Germline V lookup: CDR1 SGHVS, CDR2 FQNEAQ. This CDR3 comprises 17 residues. The chain's CDR3 is CASSLRTVDSSGNTIYF. CDR3 sequence (DNA): TGTGCCAGCAGCCTACGGACCGTAGACAGCTCTGGAAACACCATATATTTT.

The CDR3 reads CASSVFGTSGTGELFF. The DNA for the CDR3 is TGTGCCAGCAGTGTTTTCGGGACTAGCGGGACCGGGGAGCTGTTTTTT. This sequence joins TRBV6-1 and TRBJ2-2; 12 positions match TRBD2. V lost 4 bases, J lost 5 bases, and 5 bases stayed unmatched. The CDR3 extends over 16 amino acids. Germline lookup yields CDR1 MNHNS and CDR2 SASEGT.

The CDR3 loop reads CASSRRETVNEKLFF. CDR3 DNA: TGCGCCAGCAGCCGACGAGAGACAGTTAATGAAAAACTGTTTTTT. The rearrangement joins TRBV4-3 to TRBJ1-4; TRBD1 is a possible D gene (5 bases). V lost 4 bases and J lost 4, with 13 bases in between. Germline V gene lookup returns CDR1 LGHNA and CDR2 YSLEER. The CDR3 is made up of 15 amino acids.

The chain combines TRBV7-8 with TRBJ2-7; D unclear. Germline values: CDR1 SGHVS, CDR2 FQNEAQ. Between the trimmed V and J ends, which lost 6 bases and 3 bases, there was a span of 15 bases. The CDR3 loop spans 14 amino acids. The CDR3 nucleotides are TGTGCCAGCAGAGCGAGATTTACCTTCTACGAGCAGTACTTC. Encoded protein: CASRARFTFYEQYF.

CDR3 region: CASSFASHEYNEQFF. CDR3 nucleotide sequence: TGCGCCAGCAGCTTTGCCTCACACGAATACAATGAGCAGTTCTTC. The chain is built from TRBV5-1 and TRBJ2-1; D unclear. V was shortened by 2 bases and J by 4 bases, with 13 bases between the two germline ends. The CDR3 runs to 15 residues. Germline lookup yields CDR1 SGHRS and CDR2 YFSETQ.

The chain combines TRBV9 with TRBJ1-1; TRBD1 aligns across 9 bases. After removal of 4 bases from V and 4 bases from J, the junction contained 2 bases not matched to a gene. The V gene's germline CDR1 is SGDLS and CDR2 YYNGEE. This CDR3 comprises 13 residues. CDR3 nucleotides: TGTGCCAGCAGCCCGACAGGGGGCACTGAAGCTTTCTTT. Protein: CASSPTGGTEAFF.

This clone was picked up one time. The chain recombines TRBV15 with TRBJ1-2, with D unclear. The germline V gene encodes CDR1 LNHNV and CDR2 YYDKDF (reference sequence). Trimming shortened V by 3 bases and J by 4 bases, and 12 bases separated the two germline ends. CDR3 length: 14 amino acids. The CDR3 DNA sequence: TGTGCCACCAGCAGCGATCAACATGGCTATGGCTACACCTTC. Protein sequence: CATSSDQHGYGYTF.

The chain has TRBV6-1 and TRBJ2-7; no firm D call. V lost 6 bases to trimming and J lost 2 bases, with 8 bases between them. CDR1 MNHNS and CDR2 SASEGT come from the germline V gene. The CDR3 is made up of 12 amino acids. In nucleotides, the CDR3 is TGTGCCAGCAGCCGCTGGCCCTACGAGCAGTACTTC. Translating it yields CASSRWPYEQYF.

The rearrangement uses TRBV19 and TRBJ1-2; TRBD1 matches 7 bases. Germline CDR1 LNHDA, CDR2 SQIVND (reference sequence). The CDR3 totals 15 residues. Germline trimming cut 5 bases from V and 4 bases from J; bases unmatched to any gene: 10. CDR3 loop: CASSLRDSLPYGYTF. The CDR3 region has the DNA TGTGCCAGTAGTCTACGGGACAGCCTCCCCTATGGCTACACCTTC.

CDR3 nucleotides: TGTGCCTGGGCTTTCGGGACAGGGTTTGAGCAGTTCTTC. Translation gives CAWAFGTGFEQFF. V and J are TRBV30 and TRBJ2-1; 9 positions match TRBD1. CDR1 GTSNPN and CDR2 SVGIG come from the germline V gene (reference sequence). The CDR3 is 13 residues long. Trimming removed 5 bases from V and 9 bases from J; junction bases left unmatched: 8.

The chain recombines TRBV11-2 with TRBJ2-7; 9 bases line up with TRBD2. The CDR3 extends over 16 amino acids. Germline V gene sequence: CDR1 SGHAT, CDR2 FQNNGV. V shed 6 bases, J shed 1 base, and the junction held 10 bases outside the gene matches. This CDR3 reads CASRLPRLAESYEQYF. The CDR3 DNA reads TGTGCCAGCAGATTACCTAGACTAGCGGAATCCTACGAGCAGTACTTC.

The chain has TRBV6-1 and TRBJ1-5; TRBD1 agrees at 8 bases. Germline assignment: CDR1 MNHNS and CDR2 SASEGT. Unmatched junction bases numbered 8, after V lost 11 bases and J lost 5 bases. The CDR3 totals 13 residues. CDR3 DNA sequence: TGTGCCGCCGACAGGGGCCGTTATCAGCCCCAGCATTTT. This sequence encodes CAADRGRYQPQHF.

The chain carries TRBV6-5 and TRBJ1-1; 8 bases are a match to TRBD1. The V and J ends lost 0 bases and 1 base, in that order; junction bases with no gene match: 4. Per germline, CDR1 MNHEY and CDR2 SVGAGI. The CDR3 has 16 amino acids. The CDR3 DNA sequence: TGTGCCAGCAGTTACTCACAGGGGGGCCCGAACACTGAAGCTTTCTTT. This codes for CASSYSQGGPNTEAFF.